These T cell receptor beta chains were read from a single sample in a study of T cell responses to AZD1222 COVID-19 vaccine. Produced via immunoSEQ multiplex PCR; TCRdb's table is partial and in-frame only. This table holds 55,000 to 65,000 clones, around nine tenths found once. Sequences were derived from peripheral blood, sampled on day 0 of AZD1222 vaccination. The receptors originated from an adult in good health. The CDR3 runs from the conserved cysteine through the conserved F or W. The D gene is left open where the match is weak. Only part of the rows carry a size: once, few, many, or a class if the clone is expanded.

j_gene: TRBJ2-5; v_gene: TRBV7-9; abundance: NA; d_gene: NA; CDR3aa: CASSFSLGRQETQYF; CDR3nt: TGTGCCAGCAGCTTTTCCTTGGGGAGACAAGAGACCCAGTACTTC
j_gene: TRBJ2-3; v_gene: TRBV11-3; abundance: NA; d_gene: NA; CDR3aa: CASSLGLGGPDTQYF; CDR3nt: TGTGCCAGCAGCTTAGGCCTTGGGGGGCCAGATACGCAGTATTTT
j_gene: TRBJ2-1; v_gene: TRBV19; abundance: NA; d_gene: NA; CDR3aa: CASSYHTGGRGEQFF; CDR3nt: TGTGCCAGTAGCTACCACACCGGGGGGCGAGGTGAGCAGTTCTTC
j_gene: TRBJ1-2; v_gene: TRBV3-1/TRBV3-2; abundance: NA; d_gene: TRBD1; CDR3aa: CASSHATGGDGYTF; CDR3nt: TGTGCCAGCAGCCACGCGACAGGGGGCGATGGCTACACCTTC
j_gene: TRBJ1-5; v_gene: TRBV18; abundance: NA; d_gene: TRBD1; CDR3aa: CASSEGTGAENQPQHF; CDR3nt: TGTGCCAGCTCCGAGGGGACAGGGGCTGAGAATCAGCCCCAGCATTTT
j_gene: TRBJ1-1; v_gene: TRBV2; abundance: few; d_gene: TRBD1; CDR3aa: CASSASAGGSTEAFF; CDR3nt: TGTGCCAGCAGTGCCTCGGCAGGGGGTAGCACTGAAGCTTTCTTT
j_gene: TRBJ2-3; v_gene: TRBV9; abundance: NA; d_gene: NA; CDR3aa: CASSVVGGHATDTQYF; CDR3nt: TGTGCCAGCAGCGTAGTTGGAGGCCACGCCACAGATACGCAGTATTTT
j_gene: TRBJ2-1; v_gene: TRBV5-5; abundance: NA; d_gene: TRBD2; CDR3aa: CASTTRGGDNEQFF; CDR3nt: TGTGCCAGCACCACCCGGGGGGGTGACAATGAGCAGTTCTTC
j_gene: TRBJ2-1; v_gene: TRBV11-2; abundance: once; d_gene: TRBD2; CDR3aa: CASSSLAGVSYNEQFF; CDR3nt: TGTGCCAGCAGCTCCCTAGCGGGGGTCTCCTACAATGAGCAGTTCTTC
j_gene: TRBJ2-7; v_gene: TRBV5-1; abundance: NA; d_gene: NA; CDR3aa: CASSLIGYEQYF; CDR3nt: TGCGCCAGCAGCTTGATCGGCTACGAGCAGTACTTC
j_gene: TRBJ2-4; v_gene: TRBV7-9; abundance: once; d_gene: TRBD1; CDR3aa: CASSLVQGAENIQYF; CDR3nt: TGTGCCAGCAGCTTAGTACAGGGGGCCGAAAACATTCAGTACTTC
j_gene: TRBJ2-5; v_gene: TRBV19; abundance: NA; d_gene: NA; CDR3aa: CASSRAGNSGETQYF; CDR3nt: TGTGCCAGTAGTCGGGCAGGGAACAGCGGAGAGACCCAGTACTTC
j_gene: TRBJ2-5; v_gene: TRBV5-1; abundance: NA; d_gene: TRBD2; CDR3aa: CASSLSPGLAGGGDF; CDR3nt: TGCGCCAGCAGCTTGTCCCCCGGGCTAGCGGGAGGTGGGGACTTC
j_gene: TRBJ2-5; v_gene: TRBV15; abundance: NA; d_gene: NA; CDR3aa: CATSRDQGGTQYF; CDR3nt: TGTGCCACCAGCAGAGATCAGGGTGGGACCCAGTACTTC
j_gene: TRBJ1-1; v_gene: TRBV5-4; abundance: NA; d_gene: NA; CDR3aa: CASSPQGSGGGTEAFF; CDR3nt: TGTGCCAGCAGCCCCCAAGGGTCGGGGGGCGGGACTGAAGCTTTCTTT
j_gene: TRBJ2-1; v_gene: TRBV4-1; abundance: NA; d_gene: NA; CDR3aa: CASSLTIRGAGNEQFF; CDR3nt: TGCGCCAGCAGCTTAACGATTCGGGGGGCTGGAAATGAGCAGTTCTTC
j_gene: TRBJ2-2; v_gene: TRBV25-1; abundance: NA; d_gene: NA; CDR3aa: CASNTQGGVDTGELFF; CDR3nt: TGTGCCAGCAACACACAGGGTGGGGTTGACACCGGGGAGCTGTTTTTT